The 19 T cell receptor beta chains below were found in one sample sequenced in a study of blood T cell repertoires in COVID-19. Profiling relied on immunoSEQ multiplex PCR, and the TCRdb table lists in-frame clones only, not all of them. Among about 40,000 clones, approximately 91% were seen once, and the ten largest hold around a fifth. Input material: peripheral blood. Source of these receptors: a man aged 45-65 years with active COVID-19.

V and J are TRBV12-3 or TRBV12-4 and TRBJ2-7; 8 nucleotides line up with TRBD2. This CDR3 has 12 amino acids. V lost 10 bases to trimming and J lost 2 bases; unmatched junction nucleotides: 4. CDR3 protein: CAISGRTYEQYF. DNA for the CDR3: TGTGCCATCAGCGGGAGAACCTACGAGCAGTACTTC.

The CDR3 region is CASGSGARTEAFF. The CDR3 coding sequence is TGCGCCAGCGGGTCAGGGGCGAGAACTGAAGCTTTCTTT. The rearrangement uses TRBV5-1 and TRBJ1-1; maybe TRBD1 (6 bases). CDR3 length equals 13 residues. The germline gives CDR1 SGHRS, CDR2 YFSETQ. The V and J ends lost 7 bases and 5 bases respectively, with 15 bases between them.

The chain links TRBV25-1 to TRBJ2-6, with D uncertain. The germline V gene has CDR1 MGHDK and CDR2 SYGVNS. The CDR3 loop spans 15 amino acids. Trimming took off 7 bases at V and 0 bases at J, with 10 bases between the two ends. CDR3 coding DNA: TGTGCCAGCACAGGTCCTTACTCTGGGGCCAACGTCCTGACTTTC. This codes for CASTGPYSGANVLTF.

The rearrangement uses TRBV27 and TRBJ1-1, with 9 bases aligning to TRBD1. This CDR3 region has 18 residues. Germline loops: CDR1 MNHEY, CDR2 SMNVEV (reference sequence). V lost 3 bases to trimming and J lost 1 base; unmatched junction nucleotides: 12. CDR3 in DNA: TGTGCCAGCAGTTTCCAAGTCCCGGGACAGGGTCCGAACACTGAAGCTTTCTTT. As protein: CASSFQVPGQGPNTEAFF.

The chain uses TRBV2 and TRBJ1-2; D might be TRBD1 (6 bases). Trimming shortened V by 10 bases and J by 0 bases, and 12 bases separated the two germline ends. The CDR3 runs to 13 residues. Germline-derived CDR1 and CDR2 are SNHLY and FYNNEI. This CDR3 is CATRDTANYGYTF. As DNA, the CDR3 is TGTGCCACCAGGGACACAGCTAACTATGGCTACACCTTC.

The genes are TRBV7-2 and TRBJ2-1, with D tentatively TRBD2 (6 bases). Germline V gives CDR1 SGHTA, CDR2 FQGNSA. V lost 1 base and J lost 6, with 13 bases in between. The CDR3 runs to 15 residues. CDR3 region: CASSLEGLSTNEQFF. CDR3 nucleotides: TGTGCCAGCAGCTTAGAAGGACTATCGACCAATGAGCAGTTCTTC. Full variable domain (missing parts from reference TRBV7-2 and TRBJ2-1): GAGVSQSPSNKVTEKGKDVELRCDPISGHTALYWYRQSLGQGLEFLIYFQGNSAPDKSGLPSDRFSAERTGGSVSTLTIQRTQQEDSAVYLCASSLEGLSTNEQFFGPGTRLTVL.

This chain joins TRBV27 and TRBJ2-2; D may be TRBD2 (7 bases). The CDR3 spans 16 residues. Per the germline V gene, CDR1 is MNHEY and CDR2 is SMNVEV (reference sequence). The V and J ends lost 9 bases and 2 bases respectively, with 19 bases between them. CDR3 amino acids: CASGGFQRENTGELFF. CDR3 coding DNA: TGTGCCAGTGGGGGCTTCCAGCGGGAAAACACCGGGGAGCTGTTTTTT.

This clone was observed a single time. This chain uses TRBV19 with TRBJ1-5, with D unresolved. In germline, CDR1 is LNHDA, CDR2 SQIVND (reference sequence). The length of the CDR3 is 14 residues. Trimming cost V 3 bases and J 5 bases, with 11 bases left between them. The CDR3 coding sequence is TGTGCCAGTAGTATCGGCAGGTGGGATCAGCCCCAGCATTTT. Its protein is CASSIGRWDQPQHF.

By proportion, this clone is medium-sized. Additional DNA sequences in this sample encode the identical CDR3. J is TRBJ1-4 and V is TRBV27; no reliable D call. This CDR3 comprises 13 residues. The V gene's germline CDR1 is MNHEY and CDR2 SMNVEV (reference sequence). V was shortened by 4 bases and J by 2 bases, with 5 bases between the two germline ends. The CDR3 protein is CASSSGTNEKLFF. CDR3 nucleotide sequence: TGTGCCAGCAGTTCGGGGACTAATGAAAAACTGTTTTTT.

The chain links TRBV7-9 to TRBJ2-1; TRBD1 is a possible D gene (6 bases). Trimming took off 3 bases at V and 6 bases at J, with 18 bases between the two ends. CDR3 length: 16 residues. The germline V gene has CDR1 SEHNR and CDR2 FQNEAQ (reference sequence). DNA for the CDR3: TGTGCCAGCAGCTTTATATGGCTTCAAGGGGGCAATGAGCAGTTCTTC. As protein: CASSFIWLQGGNEQFF.

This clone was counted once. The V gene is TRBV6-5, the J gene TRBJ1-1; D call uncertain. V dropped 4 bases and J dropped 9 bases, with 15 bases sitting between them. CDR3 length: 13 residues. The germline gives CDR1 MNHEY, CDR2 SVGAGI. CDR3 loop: CASSSPRSNQAFF. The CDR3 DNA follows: TGTGCCAGCAGTTCTCCGAGGTCCAACCAAGCTTTCTTT.

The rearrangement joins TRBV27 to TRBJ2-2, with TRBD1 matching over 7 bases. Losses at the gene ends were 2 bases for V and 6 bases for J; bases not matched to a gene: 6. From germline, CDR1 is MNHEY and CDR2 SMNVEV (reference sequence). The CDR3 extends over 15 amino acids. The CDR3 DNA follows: TGTGCCAGCAGTTTAAGGGGACAGACCTCCGGGGAGCTGTTTTTT. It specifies CASSLRGQTSGELFF.

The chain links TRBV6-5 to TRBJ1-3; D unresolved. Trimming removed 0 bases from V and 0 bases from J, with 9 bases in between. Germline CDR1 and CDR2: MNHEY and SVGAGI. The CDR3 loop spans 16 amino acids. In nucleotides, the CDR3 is TGTGCCAGCAGTTACTCCTGGAGTCACTCTGGAAACACCATATATTTT. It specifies CASSYSWSHSGNTIYF.

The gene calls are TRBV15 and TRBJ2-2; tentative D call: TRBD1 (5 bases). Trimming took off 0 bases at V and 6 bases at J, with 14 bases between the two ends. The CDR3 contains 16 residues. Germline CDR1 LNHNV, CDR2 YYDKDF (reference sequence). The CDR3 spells CATSRDPTALPGELFF. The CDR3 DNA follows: TGTGCCACCAGCAGAGATCCGACAGCTCTCCCCGGGGAGCTGTTTTTT.

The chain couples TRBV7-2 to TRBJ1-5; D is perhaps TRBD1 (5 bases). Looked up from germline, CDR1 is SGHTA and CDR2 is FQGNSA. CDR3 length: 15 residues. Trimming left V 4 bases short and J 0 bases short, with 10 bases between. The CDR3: CASSSQGYSNQPQHF. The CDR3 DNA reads TGTGCCAGCAGCTCCCAGGGTTATAGCAATCAGCCCCAGCATTTT.

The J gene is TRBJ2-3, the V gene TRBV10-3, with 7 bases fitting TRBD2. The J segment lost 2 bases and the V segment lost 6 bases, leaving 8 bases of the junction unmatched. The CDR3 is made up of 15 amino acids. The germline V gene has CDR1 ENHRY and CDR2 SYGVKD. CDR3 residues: CAIRAGRETTDTQYF. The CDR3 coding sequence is TGTGCCATCAGGGCCGGGCGGGAGACCACAGATACGCAGTATTTT.

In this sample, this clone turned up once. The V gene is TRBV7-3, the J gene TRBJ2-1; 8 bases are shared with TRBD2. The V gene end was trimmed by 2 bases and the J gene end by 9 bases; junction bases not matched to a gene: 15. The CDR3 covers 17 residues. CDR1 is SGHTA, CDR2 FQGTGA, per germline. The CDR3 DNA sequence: TGTGCCAGCAGCTTAGGGGGTGTTGACGGGAGGGGCGTTGAGCAGTTCTTC. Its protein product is CASSLGGVDGRGVEQFF.

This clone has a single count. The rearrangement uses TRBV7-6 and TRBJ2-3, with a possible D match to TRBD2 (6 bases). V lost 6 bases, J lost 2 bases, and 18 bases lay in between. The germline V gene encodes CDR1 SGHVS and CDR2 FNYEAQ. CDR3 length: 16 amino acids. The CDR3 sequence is CASRFGTGPLTDTQYF. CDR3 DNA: TGTGCCAGCAGATTTGGGACTGGACCACTCACAGATACGCAGTATTTT.

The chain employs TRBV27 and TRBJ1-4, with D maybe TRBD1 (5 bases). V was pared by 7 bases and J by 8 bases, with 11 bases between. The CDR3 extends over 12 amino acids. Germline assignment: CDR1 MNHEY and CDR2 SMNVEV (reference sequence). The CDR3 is CASTAGGEKLFF. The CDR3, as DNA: TGTGCCAGCACCGCGGGGGGGGAAAAACTGTTTTTT.